This TCR beta chain was captured in a study of T cells of healthy individuals. The CDR3 extends over 14 amino acids. Trimming cost V 2 bases and J 1 base, with 8 bases left between them. Germline V lookup: CDR1 LGHNA, CDR2 YSLEER. TCRdb ran MiXCR on the 5' RACE reads and lists one entry per CDR3 protein. In the table there are about 82,000 distinct CDR3 sequences, 5% of which are singletons. The chain employs TRBV4-3 and TRBJ1-1, with D possibly matching TRBD1 (6 bases). The source of this sequence is a female donor in good health. The CDR3 DNA follows: TGCGCCAGCAGCCAATTACAGGGGAACACTGAAGCTTTCTTT. It codes for CASSQLQGNTEAFF.